This TCR beta chain was recorded in a study of blood T cell repertoires in COVID-19. Study-wide context: Acute and convalescent COVID-19 specimens originated in the United States, Italy and Spain. PBMCs, B-cell-depleted T cells, or T cells were the source of the cDNA or gDNA that made up the material.

Authors' analysis steps: Reference gene primer amplification gave nucleated cell count estimates. Data came from immunoSEQ multiplex PCR; TCRdb stores just in-frame clones and leaves some out. From that table come the V and J calls and clone size; the DNA was used to work out D and trimming. The sample gives around 200,000 clones, approximately 91% of which show up once; around 1.2% is in the top ten. Germline trimming cut 2 bases from V and 10 bases from J; bases unmatched to any gene: 14. Germline V lookup: CDR1 MDHEN, CDR2 SYDVKM. The CDR3 totals 16 residues. Source material: peripheral blood. This receptor was taken from a man in his thirties or forties with acute or convalescent COVID-19. This chain joins TRBV28 and TRBJ2-1; 7 positions match TRBD2. The CDR3: CASSLGSWRLAGEQFF. As DNA, the CDR3 is TGTGCCAGCAGTTTAGGGAGTTGGAGACTAGCAGGAGAGCAGTTCTTC.